One TCR beta chain is described in this entry. This record comes from a study of T cell changes during pregnancy in multiple sclerosis. Data came from immunoSEQ multiplex PCR; TCRdb stores just in-frame clones and leaves some out. The repertoire holds about 40,000 clones, with over 75% as singletons. V was pared by 5 bases and J by 5 bases, with 18 bases between. The CDR3 spans 16 residues. Germline V gene data show CDR1 as MDHEN and CDR2 as SYDVKM. The TCR originated in a female donor with multiple sclerosis, enrolled in a pregnancy study. The rearrangement uses TRBV28 and TRBJ1-4; possible D gene TRBD1, 5 bases. The sample in question was CD4+ T cells from peripheral blood mononuclear cells, obtained before pregnancy. CDR3 nucleotide sequence: TGTGCCAGCAGTCCGCCCCCAGGGAGGCAAAATGAAAAACTGTTTTTT. This encodes CASSPPPGRQNEKLFF.